A selection of T cell receptor beta chains follows, all from one sample in a study of blood T cell repertoires in COVID-19. Assay used: immunoSEQ multiplex PCR; TCRdb lists only in-frame clones, some missing. Of over 250,000 clones listed, about 89% were seen once; the top ten hold approximately 2.3%. Sequenced sample: peripheral blood. These receptors originate from a woman in her 50s with acute or convalescent COVID-19. The CDR3 runs from the conserved cysteine through the conserved F or W. The order of the fields is J gene, V gene, CDR3 protein.

>TRBJ2-7|TRBV7-8
CASSPTPVTSGSYEQYF
>TRBJ2-7|TRBV30
CAWRGGLFTDATYEQYF
>TRBJ1-6|TRBV30
CAWSPKNTLTDALFTPLHF
>TRBJ1-2|TRBV28
CASSFGDREAGGYTF
>TRBJ2-1|TRBV5-1
CASSLGDTYNEQFF
>TRBJ1-2|TRBV7-6
CASSLVGGPTYGYTF
>TRBJ1-1|TRBV3-1/TRBV3-2
CASSQRQGNTEAFF
>TRBJ2-1|TRBV7-2
CASSLFRLAGPNEQFF
>TRBJ2-5|TRBV25-1
CASYRGLAGEETQYF
>TRBJ1-4|TRBV18
CASSPIGQGGEKLFF
>TRBJ2-1|TRBV6-6
CASTPNYNEQFF
>TRBJ1-3|TRBV13
CASSLGLNSGLSGNTIYF
>TRBJ2-5|TRBV3-1/TRBV3-2
CASSHGPTSGSGKTQYF
>TRBJ2-5|TRBV19
CASSIRQAQETQYF
>TRBJ2-7|TRBV6-5
CASSHRSVVLYEQYF
>TRBJ1-5|TRBV5-1
CASSLAGQGGQPQHF
>TRBJ2-7|TRBV19
CASSTDRGLYEQYF
>TRBJ2-2|TRBV6-2/TRBV6-3
CASSATDGTSNTGELFF